This T cell receptor (beta chain) is from a study of blood T cell repertoires in COVID-19. The overall study: From the United States, Italy and Spain came samples of acute and convalescent COVID-19. T cells, B-cell-depleted T cells, or PBMCs supplied cDNA or gDNA.

The CDR3 extends over 14 amino acids. Deletions cut 0 bases from V and 6 bases from J, with 9 bases between. Germline V gene data show CDR1 as WNHNN and CDR2 as SYGVQD (reference sequence). How the authors handled the data: Estimation of nucleated cell counts was performed using reference gene primer amplification. Profiling relied on immunoSEQ multiplex PCR, and the TCRdb table lists in-frame clones only, not all of them. V and J calls plus clone size are reproduced from that table; the DNA served to infer D and trimming. The data contain 50,000 to 60,000 clones, approximately 85% of them singletons.

The sample taken for sequencing was peripheral blood. V is TRBV10-1 and J is TRBJ2-1; D is unclear. This clonotype was sampled from a human donor in a cohort sampled during active COVID-19. CDR3 nucleotides: TGCGCCAGCAGTGAGTCGGGTCGGGTCAATGAGCAGTTCTTC. Protein sequence: CASSESGRVNEQFF.